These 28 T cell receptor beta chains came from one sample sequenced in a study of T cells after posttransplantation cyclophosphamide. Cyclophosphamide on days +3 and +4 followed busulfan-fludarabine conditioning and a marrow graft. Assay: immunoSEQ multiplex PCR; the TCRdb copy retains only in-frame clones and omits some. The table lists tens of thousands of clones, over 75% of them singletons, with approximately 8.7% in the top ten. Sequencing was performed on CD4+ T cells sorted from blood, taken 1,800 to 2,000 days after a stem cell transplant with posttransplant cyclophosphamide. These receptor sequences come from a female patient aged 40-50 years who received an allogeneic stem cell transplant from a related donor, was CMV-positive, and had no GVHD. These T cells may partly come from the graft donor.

The CDR3 nucleotides are TGCGCCAGCAGCTTGGAGGGGCAAGTCGATACGCAGTATTTT. Its protein product is CASSLEGQVDTQYF. This rearrangement joins TRBV5-1 to TRBJ2-3; TRBD1 might be the D (5 bases). V lost 0 bases, J lost 6 bases, and 11 bases lay in between. CDR1 and CDR2 from the germline V gene are SGHRS and YFSETQ. The length of the CDR3 is 14 residues.

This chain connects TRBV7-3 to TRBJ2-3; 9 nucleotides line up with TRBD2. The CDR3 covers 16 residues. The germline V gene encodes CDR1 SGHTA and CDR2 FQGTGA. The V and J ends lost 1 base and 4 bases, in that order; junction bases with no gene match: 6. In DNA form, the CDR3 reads TGTGCCAGCAGCTTAATCGGCGGGGGGGTCGCAGATACGCAGTATTTT. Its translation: CASSLIGGGVADTQYF.

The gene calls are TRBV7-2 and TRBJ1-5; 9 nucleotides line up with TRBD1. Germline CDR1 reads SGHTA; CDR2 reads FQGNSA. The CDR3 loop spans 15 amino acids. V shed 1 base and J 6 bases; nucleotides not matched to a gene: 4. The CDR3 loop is CASSLDRGLIQPQHF. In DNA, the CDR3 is TGTGCCAGCAGCTTAGACAGGGGGCTGATTCAGCCCCAGCATTTT.

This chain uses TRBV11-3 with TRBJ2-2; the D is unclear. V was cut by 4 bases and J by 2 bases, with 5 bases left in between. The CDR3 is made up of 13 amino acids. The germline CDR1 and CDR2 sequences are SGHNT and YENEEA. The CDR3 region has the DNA TGTGCCAGCAGCTCTCTCAACACCGGGGAGCTGTTTTTT. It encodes CASSSLNTGELFF.

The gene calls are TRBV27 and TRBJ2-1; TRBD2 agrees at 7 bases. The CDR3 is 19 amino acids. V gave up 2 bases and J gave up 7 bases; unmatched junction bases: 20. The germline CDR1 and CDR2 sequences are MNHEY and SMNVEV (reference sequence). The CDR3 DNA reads TGTGCCAGCAGTTTAGGTGTAGGGAGGGTGGCTACCTACGGGAATGAGCAGTTCTTC. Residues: CASSLGVGRVATYGNEQFF.

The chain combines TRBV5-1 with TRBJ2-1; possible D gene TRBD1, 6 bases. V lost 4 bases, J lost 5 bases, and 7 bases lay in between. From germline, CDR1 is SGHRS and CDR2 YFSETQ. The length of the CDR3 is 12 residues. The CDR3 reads CASSRTDNEQFF. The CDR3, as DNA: TGCGCCAGCAGCCGGACAGACAATGAGCAGTTCTTC.

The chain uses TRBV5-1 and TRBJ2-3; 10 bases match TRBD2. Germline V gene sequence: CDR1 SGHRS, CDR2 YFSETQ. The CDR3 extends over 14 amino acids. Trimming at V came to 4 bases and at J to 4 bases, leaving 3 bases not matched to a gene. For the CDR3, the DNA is TGCGCCAGCAGCACCGGACTAGCGGCAGATACGCAGTATTTT. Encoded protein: CASSTGLAADTQYF.

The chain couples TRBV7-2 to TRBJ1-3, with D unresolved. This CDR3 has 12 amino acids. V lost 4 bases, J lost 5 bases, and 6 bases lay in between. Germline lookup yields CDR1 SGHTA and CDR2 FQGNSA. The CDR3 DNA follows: TGTGCCAGCAGCTCGGAGCGAAACACCATATATTTT. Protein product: CASSSERNTIYF.

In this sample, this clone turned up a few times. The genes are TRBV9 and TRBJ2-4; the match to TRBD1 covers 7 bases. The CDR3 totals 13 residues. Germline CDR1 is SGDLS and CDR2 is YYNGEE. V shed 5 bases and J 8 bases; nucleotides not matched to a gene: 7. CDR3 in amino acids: CASRDDREDIQYF. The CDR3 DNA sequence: TGTGCCAGCAGAGACGACAGGGAAGACATTCAGTACTTC.

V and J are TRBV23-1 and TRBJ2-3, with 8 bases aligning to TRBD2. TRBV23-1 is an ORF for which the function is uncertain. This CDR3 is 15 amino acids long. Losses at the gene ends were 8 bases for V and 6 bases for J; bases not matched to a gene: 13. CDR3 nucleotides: TGCGCCAGCTCGCGGGCAGCGGGGGCCCGGGATACGCAGTATTTT. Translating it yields CASSRAAGARDTQYF.

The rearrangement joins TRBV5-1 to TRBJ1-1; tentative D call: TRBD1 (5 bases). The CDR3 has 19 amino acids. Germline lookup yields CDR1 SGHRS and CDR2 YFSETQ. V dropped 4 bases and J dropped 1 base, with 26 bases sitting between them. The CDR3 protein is CASSALLPGSANSNTEAFF. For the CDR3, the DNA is TGCGCCAGCAGCGCCCTTCTCCCAGGGTCTGCGAATTCGAACACTGAAGCTTTCTTT. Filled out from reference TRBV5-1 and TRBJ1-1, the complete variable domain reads KAGVTQTPRYLIKTRGQQVTLSCSPISGHRSVSWYQQTPGQGLQFLFEYFSETQRNKGNFPGRFSGRQFSNSRSEMNVSTLELGDSALYLCASSALLPGSANSNTEAFFGQGTRLTVV.

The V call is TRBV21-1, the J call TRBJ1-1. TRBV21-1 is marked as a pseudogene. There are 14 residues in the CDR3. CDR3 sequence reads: CASSKVTVEDEAFF. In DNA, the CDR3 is TGTGCCAGCAGCAAAGTCACGGTGGAGGATGAAGCTTTCTTT.

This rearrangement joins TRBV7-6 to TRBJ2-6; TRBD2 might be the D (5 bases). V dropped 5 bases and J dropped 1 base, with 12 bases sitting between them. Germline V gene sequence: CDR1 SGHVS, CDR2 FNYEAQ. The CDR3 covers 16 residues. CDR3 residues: CASSPRGLSGANVLTF. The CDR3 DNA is TGTGCCAGCAGCCCCCGCGGGTTATCTGGGGCCAACGTCCTGACTTTC. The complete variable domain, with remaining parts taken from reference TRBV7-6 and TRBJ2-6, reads GAGVSQSPRYKVTKRGQDVALRCDPISGHVSLYWYRQALGQGPEFLTYFNYEAQQDKSGLPNDRFSAERPEGSISTLTIQRTEQRDSAMYRCASSPRGLSGANVLTFGAGSRLTVL.

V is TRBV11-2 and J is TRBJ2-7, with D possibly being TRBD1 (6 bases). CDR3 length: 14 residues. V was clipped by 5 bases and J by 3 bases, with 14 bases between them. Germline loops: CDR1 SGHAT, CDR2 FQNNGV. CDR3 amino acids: CASSRGQSHYEQYF. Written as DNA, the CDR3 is TGTGCCAGCAGCCGAGGACAGAGCCACTACGAGCAGTACTTC. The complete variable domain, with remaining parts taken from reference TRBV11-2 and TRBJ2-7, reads EAGVAQSPRYKIIEKRQSVAFWCNPISGHATLYWYQQILGQGPKLLIQFQNNGVVDDSQLPKDRFSAERLKGVDSTLKIQPAKLEDSAVYLCASSRGQSHYEQYFGPGTRLTVT.

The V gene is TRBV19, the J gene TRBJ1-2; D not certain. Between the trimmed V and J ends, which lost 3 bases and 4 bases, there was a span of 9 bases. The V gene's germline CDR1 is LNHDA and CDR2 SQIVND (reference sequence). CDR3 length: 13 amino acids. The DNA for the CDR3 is TGTGCCAGTAGTATTTCGCACTTCTATGGCTACACCTTC. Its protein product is CASSISHFYGYTF.

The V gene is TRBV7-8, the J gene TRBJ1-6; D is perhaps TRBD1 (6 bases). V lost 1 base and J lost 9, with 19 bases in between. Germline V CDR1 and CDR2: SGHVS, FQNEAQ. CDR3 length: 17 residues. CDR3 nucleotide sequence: TGTGCCAGCAGCTTAGTTAGTGCCGGGACAAGAACTTCACCCCTCCACTTT. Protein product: CASSLVSAGTRTSPLHF. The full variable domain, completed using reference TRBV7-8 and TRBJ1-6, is GAGVSQSPRYKVAKRGQDVALRCDPISGHVSLFWYQQALGQGPEFLTYFQNEAQLDKSGLPSDRFFAERPEGSVSTLKIQRTQQEDSAVYLCASSLVSAGTRTSPLHFGNGTRLTVT.

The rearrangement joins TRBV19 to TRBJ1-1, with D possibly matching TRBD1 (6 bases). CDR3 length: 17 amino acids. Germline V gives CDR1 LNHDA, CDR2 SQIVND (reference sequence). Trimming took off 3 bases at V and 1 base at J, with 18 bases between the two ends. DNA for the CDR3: TGTGCCAGTAGTATCACCATTGGGGGCGTATGGAACACTGAAGCTTTCTTT. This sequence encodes CASSITIGGVWNTEAFF. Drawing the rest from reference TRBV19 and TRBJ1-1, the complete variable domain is DGGITQSPKYLFRKEGQNVTLSCEQNLNHDAMYWYRQDPGQGLRLIYYSQIVNDFQKGDIAEGYSVSREKKESFPLTVTSAQKNPTAFYLCASSITIGGVWNTEAFFGQGTRLTVV.

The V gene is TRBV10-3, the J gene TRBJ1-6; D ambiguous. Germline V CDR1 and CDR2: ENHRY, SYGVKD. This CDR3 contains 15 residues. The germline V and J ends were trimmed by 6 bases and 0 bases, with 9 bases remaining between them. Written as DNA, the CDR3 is TGTGCCATCAGAATGGGGAGCTCCTATAATTCACCCCTCCACTTT. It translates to CAIRMGSSYNSPLHF.

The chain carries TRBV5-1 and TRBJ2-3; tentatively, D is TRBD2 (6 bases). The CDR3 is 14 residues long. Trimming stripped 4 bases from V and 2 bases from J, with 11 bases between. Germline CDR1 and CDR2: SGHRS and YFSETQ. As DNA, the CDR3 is TGCGCCAGCAGCCGGTGGGGGGACACAGATACGCAGTATTTT. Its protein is CASSRWGDTDTQYF.

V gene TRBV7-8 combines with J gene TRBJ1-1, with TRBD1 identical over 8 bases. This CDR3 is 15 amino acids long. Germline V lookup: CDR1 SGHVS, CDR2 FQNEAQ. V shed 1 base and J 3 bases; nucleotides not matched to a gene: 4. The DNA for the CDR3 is TGTGCCAGCAGCTTAGTAGGACAGGGCCACACTGAAGCTTTCTTT. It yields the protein CASSLVGQGHTEAFF.

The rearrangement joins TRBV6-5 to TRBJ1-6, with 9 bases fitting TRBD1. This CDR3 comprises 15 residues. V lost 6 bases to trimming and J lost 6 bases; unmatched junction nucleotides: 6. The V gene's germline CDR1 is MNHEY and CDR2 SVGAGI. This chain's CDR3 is CASRTGQGFNSPLHF. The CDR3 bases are TGTGCCAGCAGAACGGGACAGGGTTTTAATTCACCCCTCCACTTT.

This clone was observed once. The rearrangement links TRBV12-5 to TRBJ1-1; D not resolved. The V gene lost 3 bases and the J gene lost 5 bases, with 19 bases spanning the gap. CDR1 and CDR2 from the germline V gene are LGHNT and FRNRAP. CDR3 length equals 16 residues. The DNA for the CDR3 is TGTGCTAGTGGTTTTCAAATGAGGAGGGAGAAGACTGAAGCTTTCTTT. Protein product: CASGFQMRREKTEAFF.

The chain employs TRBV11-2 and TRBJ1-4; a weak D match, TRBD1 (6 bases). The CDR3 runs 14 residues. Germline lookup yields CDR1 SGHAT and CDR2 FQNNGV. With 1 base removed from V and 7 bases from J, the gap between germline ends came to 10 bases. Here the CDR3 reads CASSLGQVVEKLFF. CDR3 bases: TGTGCCAGCAGCTTAGGACAGGTGGTTGAAAAACTGTTTTTT.

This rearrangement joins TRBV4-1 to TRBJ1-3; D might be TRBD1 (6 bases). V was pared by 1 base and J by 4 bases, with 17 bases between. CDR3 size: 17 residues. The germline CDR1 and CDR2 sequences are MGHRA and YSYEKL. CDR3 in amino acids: CASSQAVTQGTGNTIYF. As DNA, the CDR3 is TGCGCCAGCAGCCAAGCTGTCACCCAGGGGACCGGAAACACCATATATTTT.

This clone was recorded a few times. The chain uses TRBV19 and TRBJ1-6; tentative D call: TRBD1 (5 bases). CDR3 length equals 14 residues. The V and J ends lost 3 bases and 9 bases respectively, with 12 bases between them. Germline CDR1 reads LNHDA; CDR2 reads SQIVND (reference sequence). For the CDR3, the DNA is TGTGCCAGTAGTATCAGAGGTAGGGGTTCACCCCTCCACTTT. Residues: CASSIRGRGSPLHF.

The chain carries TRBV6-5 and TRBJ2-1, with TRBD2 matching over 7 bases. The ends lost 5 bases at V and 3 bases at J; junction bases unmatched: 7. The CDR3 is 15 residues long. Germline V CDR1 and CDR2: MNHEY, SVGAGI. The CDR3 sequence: CASSRLGGGYNEQFF. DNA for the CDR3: TGTGCCAGCAGTCGGCTGGGCGGGGGCTACAATGAGCAGTTCTTC.

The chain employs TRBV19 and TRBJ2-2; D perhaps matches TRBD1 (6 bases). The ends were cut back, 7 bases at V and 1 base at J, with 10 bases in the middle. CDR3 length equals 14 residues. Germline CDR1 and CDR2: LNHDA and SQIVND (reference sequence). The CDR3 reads CASIMDRNTGELFF. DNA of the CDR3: TGTGCCAGTATCATGGACAGGAACACCGGGGAGCTGTTTTTT.

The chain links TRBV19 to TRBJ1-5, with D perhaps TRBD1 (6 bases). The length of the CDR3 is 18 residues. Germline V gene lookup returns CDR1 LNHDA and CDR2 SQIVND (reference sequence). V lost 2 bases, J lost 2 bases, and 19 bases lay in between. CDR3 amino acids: CASSIRKGRGWGNQPQHF. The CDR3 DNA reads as TGTGCCAGTAGTATAAGAAAAGGCAGGGGCTGGGGCAATCAGCCCCAGCATTTT.